This T cell receptor beta chain was found in a study of shared clonotypes between healthy human individuals. Regarding the study as a whole: Genetic and exposure-history diversity was limited by the few donors.

Sequencing was at deep level. Libraries were prepared by immunoSEQ multiplex PCR; TCRdb keeps only in-frame clonotypes and omits some of them. The data hold roughly 590,000 clones, with roughly 95% observed a single time. Only one count was recorded for this clone. Its antigen is as yet unknown. From germline, CDR1 is SNHLY and CDR2 FYNNEI. The V end was cut by 1 base, the J end by 7 bases, with 11 bases between. This CDR3 has 13 amino acids. Terminally differentiated effector memory CD45RA+ cells were left out of the naive CD8 fraction, which was CD45RO-negative and positively selected for CCR7. What was sequenced was naive CD8+ T cells sorted from blood. This chain joins TRBV2 and TRBJ2-7; D uncertain. This receptor was obtained from a woman aged 25-40 years in good health. The CDR3: CASSEVSYGEQYF. CDR3 nucleotide sequence: TGTGCCAGCAGTGAAGTCAGCTACGGAGAGCAGTACTTC. Drawing the rest from reference TRBV2 and TRBJ2-7, the complete variable domain is EPEVTQTPSHQVTQMGQEVILRCVPISNHLYFYWYRQILGQKVEFLVSFYNNEISEKSEIFDDQFSVERPDGSNFTLKIRSTKLEDSAMYFCASSEVSYGEQYFGPGTRLTVT.